The clone carrying this T cell receptor (beta chain) appeared a single time. The record originates from a study of shared clonotypes between healthy human individuals. Background on the study: A couple of women and a few men aged 18 to 49 served as donors.

Method: immunoSEQ multiplex PCR; TCRdb's copy keeps in-frame clones and lacks some. This table has over a million clones, over 95% appearing once. The ends lost 5 bases at V and 8 bases at J; junction bases unmatched: 14. Germline V gives CDR1 SGHRS, CDR2 YFSETQ. This CDR3 is built from 15 residues. Material: naive CD4+ T cells sorted from blood. Subset here: CD45RA+ positively selected. This chain connects TRBV5-1 to TRBJ2-3, with 7 bases identical to TRBD2. This TCR was sampled from a man aged 30 to 39 in good health. CDR3 coding DNA: TGCGCCAGCAGTCGTTTAAGCGGGACGGGTGTTACGCAGTATTTT. Its protein product is CASSRLSGTGVTQYF.